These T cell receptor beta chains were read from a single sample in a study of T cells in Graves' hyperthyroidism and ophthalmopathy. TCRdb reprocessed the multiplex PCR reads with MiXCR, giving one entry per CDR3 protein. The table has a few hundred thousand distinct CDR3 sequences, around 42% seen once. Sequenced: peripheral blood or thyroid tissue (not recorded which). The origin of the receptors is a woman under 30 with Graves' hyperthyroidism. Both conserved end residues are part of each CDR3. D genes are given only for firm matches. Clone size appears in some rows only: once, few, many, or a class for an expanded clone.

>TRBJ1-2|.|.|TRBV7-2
CASSLALRGLGYTF
TGTGCCAGCAGTTTAGCGCTTCGGGGGCTTGGCTACACCTTC
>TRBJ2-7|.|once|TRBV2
CASRGGTAYNEQYF
TGTGCCAGCAGGGGCGGGACCGCCTACAATGAGCAGTACTTC
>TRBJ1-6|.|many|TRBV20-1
CSARFSGDNSPLHF
TGCAGTGCTAGGTTCTCAGGTGATAATTCACCCCTCCACTTT
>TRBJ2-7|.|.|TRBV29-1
CSVESSVPYNEQYF
TGCAGCGTTGAATCTAGCGTACCCTACAATGAGCAGTACTTC
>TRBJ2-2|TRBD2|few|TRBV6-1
CASRARVAGGTNTGELFF
TGTGCCAGCAGGGCCCGGGTAGCGGGAGGTACGAACACCGGGGAGCTGTTTTTT
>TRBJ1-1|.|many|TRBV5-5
CASRWWGTNTEAFF
TGTGCCAGCAGATGGTGGGGAACAAACACTGAAGCTTTCTTT
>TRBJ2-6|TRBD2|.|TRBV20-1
CSARGRELTGANVLTF
TGCAGTGCTAGAGGGCGGGAGCTCACCGGGGCCAACGTCCTGACTTTC
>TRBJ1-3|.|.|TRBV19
CASSLAGAPGSGNTIYF
TGTGCCAGCTCGTTAGCAGGGGCCCCTGGGTCTGGAAACACCATATATTTT
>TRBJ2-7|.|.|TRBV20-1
CSARHREYEQYF
TGCAGTGCTAGGCACCGGGAGTACGAGCAGTACTTC
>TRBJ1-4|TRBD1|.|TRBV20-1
CSARGGTGEKLFF
TGCAGTGCTAGAGGGGGGACAGGGGAAAAACTGTTTTTT
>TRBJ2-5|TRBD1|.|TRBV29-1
CSILTGGGQETQYF
TGCAGCATCCTGACAGGGGGAGGGCAAGAGACCCAGTACTTC
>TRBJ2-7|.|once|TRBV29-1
CSSVATSYEQYF
TGCAGCTCCGTAGCGACCTCCTACGAGCAGTACTTC
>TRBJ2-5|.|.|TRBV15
CATRGGGHKTQYF
TGTGCCACCAGGGGAGGGGGACATAAGACCCAGTACTTC
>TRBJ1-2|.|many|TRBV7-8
CASSLERAGNYGYTF
TGTGCCAGCAGCTTAGAAAGGGCGGGTAACTATGGCTACACCTTC
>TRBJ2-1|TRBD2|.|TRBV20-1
CSARETSGNPNEQFF
TGCAGTGCTAGAGAGACTAGCGGGAACCCCAATGAGCAGTTCTTC
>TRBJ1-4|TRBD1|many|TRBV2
CASSGGIGTGAEKLFF
TGTGCCAGCAGTGGGGGAATAGGGACAGGGGCTGAAAAACTGTTTTTT
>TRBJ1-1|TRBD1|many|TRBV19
CASSRDRGVRSTEAFF
TGTGCCAGTAGCAGAGACAGGGGGGTAAGGTCCACTGAAGCTTTCTTT
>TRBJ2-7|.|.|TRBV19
CASSIDRTANSYEQYF
TGTGCCAGTAGTATAGACCGGACAGCGAACTCCTACGAGCAGTACTTC
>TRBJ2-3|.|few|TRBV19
CASSIGLVGGTQYF
TGTGCCAGTAGTATTGGGCTAGTCGGTGGTACGCAGTATTTT
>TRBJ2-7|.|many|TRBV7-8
CASSAIPRPGRREQYF
TGTGCCAGCAGCGCCATACCCCGGCCAGGTAGGAGGGAGCAGTACTTC
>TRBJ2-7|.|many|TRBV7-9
CASSSQGWGYEQYF
TGTGCCAGCAGTTCTCAGGGTTGGGGCTACGAGCAGTACTTC
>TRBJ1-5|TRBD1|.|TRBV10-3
CAISEGQGGQPQHF
TGTGCCATCAGTGAAGGACAGGGTGGCCAGCCCCAGCATTTT
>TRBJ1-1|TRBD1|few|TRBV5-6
CASSSVTGANTEAFF
TGTGCCAGCAGCTCCGTCACAGGGGCGAACACTGAAGCTTTCTTT
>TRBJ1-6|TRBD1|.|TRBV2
CASGTDNSPLHF
TGTGCCAGCGGGACAGATAATTCACCCCTCCACTTT
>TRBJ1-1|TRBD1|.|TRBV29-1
CSWGTGLNTEAFF
TGCAGTTGGGGGACAGGGCTGAACACTGAAGCTTTCTTT
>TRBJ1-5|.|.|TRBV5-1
CASSVTSGRAETQHF
TGCGCCAGCAGCGTGACTAGCGGGAGGGCAGAGACCCAGCATTTT
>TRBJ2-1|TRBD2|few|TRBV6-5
CASSPNPGGTYNEQFF
TGTGCCAGCAGCCCGAATCCGGGAGGGACCTACAATGAGCAGTTCTTC
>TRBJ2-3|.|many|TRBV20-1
CSARQGTDTQYF
TGCAGTGCTAGACAGGGCACAGATACGCAGTATTTT
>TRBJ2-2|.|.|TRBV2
CASKSVSNTGELFF
TGTGCCAGCAAATCAGTTTCGAACACCGGGGAGCTGTTTTTT
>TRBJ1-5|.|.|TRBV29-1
CSVEGDPGGSDQPQHF
TGCAGCGTTGAGGGGGACCCGGGGGGCTCGGATCAGCCCCAGCATTTT
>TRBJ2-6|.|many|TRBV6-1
CASSQLDSSGANVLTF
TGTGCCAGCAGTCAACTGGACAGCTCTGGGGCCAACGTCCTGACTTTC
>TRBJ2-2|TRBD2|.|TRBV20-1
CSAATSGGTGELFF
TGCAGTGCTGCGACTAGCGGAGGGACCGGGGAGCTGTTTTTT
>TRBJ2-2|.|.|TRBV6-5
CASSYYPQGNTGELFF
TGTGCCAGCAGTTACTATCCACAGGGGAACACCGGGGAGCTGTTTTTT
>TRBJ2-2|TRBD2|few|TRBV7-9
CASSLSGRGSYNEQFF
TGTGCCAGCAGCCTTAGCGGGAGGGGCTCCTACAATGAGCAGTTTTTT
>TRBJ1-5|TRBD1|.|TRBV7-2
CASSPTPTGALSNQPQHF
TGTGCCAGCAGCCCAACACCGACAGGGGCCCTTAGCAATCAGCCCCAGCATTTT
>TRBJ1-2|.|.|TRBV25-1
CASSDPGARGYTF
TGTGCCAGCAGTGATCCCGGGGCCAGAGGCTACACCTTC
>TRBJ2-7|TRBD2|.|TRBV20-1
CSAGRGNGRTFEQYF
TGCAGTGCTGGGAGGGGAAACGGGAGGACCTTCGAGCAGTACTTC
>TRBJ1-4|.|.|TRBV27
CASSPRGSQLFF
TGTGCCAGCAGTCCTCGAGGCAGCCAGCTGTTTTTT
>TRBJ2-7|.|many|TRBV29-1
CSVPQGGSSYEQYF
TGCAGCGTACCACAGGGCGGGAGCTCCTACGAGCAGTACTTC